This T cell receptor beta chain was captured in a study of blood T cell repertoires in COVID-19 (dated by TCRdb to the early 2020s). Regarding the complete study: The collaborator samples originated in the United States, Italy and Spain and spanned the acute and convalescent phases of COVID-19. Where available, HLA class I and class II types were obtained from metadata supplied by the sample provider rather than from assay-based typing. The sample metadata nearly always contained a de-identified subject ID, COVID-19 status, age in years and sex. The material from the prospective study consisted of cDNA or gDNA derived from T cells, B-cell-depleted T cells, or PBMCs. A freely available public database, intended as a resource for researchers studying the immune response to SARS-CoV-2, is where the repertoires were released. Subjects who had been exposed to COVID-19, were actively infected with it, or had recovered from it provided the deeply sampled blood TCRbeta repertoires that made up the dataset. Samples were obtained from the ongoing ImmuneRACE study (first 160 participants) and from roughly 1,300 subjects provided by 6 global collaborators. Study-level results and caveats: How much clinical and demographic metadata was included differed by source and by participant, and the metadata was provided uncurated.

Each collaborating institution followed its own protocols to collect whole blood in K2EDTA tubes. For TCRbeta analysis, collaborator samples were shipped as frozen whole blood, as isolated PBMCs, or as DNA extracted from either sample type. From the cysteine through the phenylalanine, the CDR3 covers 15 amino acids. Solely the CDR3 DNA is kept, with 45 bases framed from the first base. Trimming removed 2 bases from V and 2 bases from J, leaving 10 bases between the germline ends. Via the germline V gene, CDR1 is SGHTA and CDR2 FQGNSA. Points on this clone: The target of this receptor is not known. Nothing much larger sits one base from this clone, and base qualities are not available.

TCRbeta CDR3 regions were amplified from genomic DNA by means of the immunoSEQ Assay, a bias-controlled multiplex PCR. As for the original processing: Within the assay, amplification of reference gene primers was used to estimate how many nucleated cells each sample contained. To quantify the absolute abundance of each unique TCRbeta CDR3 rearrangement, sequence reads were collapsed and filtered. For each sample, productive Simpson clonality was calculated as the square root of Simpson's diversity index over productive rearrangements. Here the immuneACCESS table is served through TCRdb, limited to in-frame sequences with V and J called. Missing clones are a known gap in these copies; in checked studies unresolved V genes cover under half, and the rest lacks a known reason. The V and J calls and clone size come from that table; D and trimming were worked out from the DNA. The sample includes 200,000 or so clones, with around 83% observed a single time. The ten most abundant clones make up approximately 6.5% of the sample.

The chain employs TRBV7-2 and TRBJ2-1; the D gene is perhaps TRBD2, on 6 matching bases. Sequencing input: peripheral blood. The source of this sequence is a middle-aged woman with acute or convalescent COVID-19. At the DNA level, the sequence is TGTGCCAGCAGCTTAAATGCGGGGACCTACAATGAGCAGTTCTTC. Its protein is CASSLNAGTYNEQFF. With the portions outside the CDR3 filled from the reference TRBV7-2 and TRBJ2-1 genes, the complete variable region becomes GAGVSQSPSNKVTEKGKDVELRCDPISGHTALYWYRQSLGQGLEFLIYFQGNSAPDKSGLPSDRFSAERTGGSVSTLTIQRTQQEDSAVYLCASSLNAGTYNEQFFGPGTRLTVL.